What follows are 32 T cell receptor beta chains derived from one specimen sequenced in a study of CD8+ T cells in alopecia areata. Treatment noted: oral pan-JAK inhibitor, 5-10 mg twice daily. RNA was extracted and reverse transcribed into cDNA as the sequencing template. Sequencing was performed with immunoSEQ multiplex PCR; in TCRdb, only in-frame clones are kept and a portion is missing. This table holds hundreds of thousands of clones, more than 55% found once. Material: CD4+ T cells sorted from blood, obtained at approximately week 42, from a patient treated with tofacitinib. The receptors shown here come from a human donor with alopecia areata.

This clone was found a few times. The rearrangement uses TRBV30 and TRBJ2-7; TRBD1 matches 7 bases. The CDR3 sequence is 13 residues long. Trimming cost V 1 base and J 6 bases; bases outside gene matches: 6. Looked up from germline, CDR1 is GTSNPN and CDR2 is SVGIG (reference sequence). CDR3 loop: CAWSEQGIGEQYF. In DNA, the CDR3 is TGTGCCTGGAGTGAACAGGGGATCGGCGAGCAGTACTTC.

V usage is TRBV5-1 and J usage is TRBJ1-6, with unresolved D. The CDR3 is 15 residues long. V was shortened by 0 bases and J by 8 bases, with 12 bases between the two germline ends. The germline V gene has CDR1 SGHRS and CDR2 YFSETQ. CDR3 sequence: CASSLAGREYSPLHF. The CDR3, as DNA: TGCGCCAGCAGCTTGGCCGGTAGGGAATATTCACCCCTCCACTTT.

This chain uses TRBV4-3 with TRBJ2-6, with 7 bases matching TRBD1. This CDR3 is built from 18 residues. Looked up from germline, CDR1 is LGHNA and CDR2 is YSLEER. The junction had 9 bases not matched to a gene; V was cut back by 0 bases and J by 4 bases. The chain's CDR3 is CASSQDLPGTAGANVLTF. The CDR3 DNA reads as TGCGCCAGCAGCCAAGATCTCCCGGGGACAGCCGGGGCCAACGTCCTGACTTTC.

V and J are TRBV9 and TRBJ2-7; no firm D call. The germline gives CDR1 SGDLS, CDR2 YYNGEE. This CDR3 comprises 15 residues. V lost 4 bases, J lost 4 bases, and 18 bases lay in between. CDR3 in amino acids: CASSPQQGSRYEQYF. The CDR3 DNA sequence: TGTGCCAGCAGCCCGCAGCAAGGGTCAAGGTACGAGCAGTACTTC.

The CDR3 loop is CAWSWGEGEQFF. The CDR3 DNA is TGTGCCTGGAGTTGGGGGGAGGGTGAGCAGTTCTTC. The chain combines TRBV30 with TRBJ2-1; TRBD2 matches 7 bases. Germline CDR1 is GTSNPN and CDR2 is SVGIG (reference sequence). Unmatched junction bases numbered 4, after V lost 2 bases and J lost 9 bases. The CDR3 has 12 amino acids.

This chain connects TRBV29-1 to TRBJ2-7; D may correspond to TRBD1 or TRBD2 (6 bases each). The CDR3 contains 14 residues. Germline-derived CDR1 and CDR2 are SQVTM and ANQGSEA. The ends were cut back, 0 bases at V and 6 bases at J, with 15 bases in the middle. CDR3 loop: CSVEETGRFGEQYF. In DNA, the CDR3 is TGCAGCGTTGAAGAAACAGGGAGGTTCGGCGAGCAGTACTTC.

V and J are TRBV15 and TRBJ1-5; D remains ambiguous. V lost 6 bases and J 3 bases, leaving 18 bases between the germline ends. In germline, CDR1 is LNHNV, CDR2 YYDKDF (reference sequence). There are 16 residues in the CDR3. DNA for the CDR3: TGTGCCACCAGTAAAGGGTCGGAGTGGATCAATCAGCCCCAGCATTTT. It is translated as CATSKGSEWINQPQHF. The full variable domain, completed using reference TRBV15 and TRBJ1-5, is DAMVIQNPRYQVTQFGKPVTLSCSQTLNHNVMYWYQQKSSQAPKLLFHYYDKDFNNEADTPDNFQSRRPNTSFCFLDIRSPGLGDTAMYLCATSKGSEWINQPQHFGDGTRLSIL.

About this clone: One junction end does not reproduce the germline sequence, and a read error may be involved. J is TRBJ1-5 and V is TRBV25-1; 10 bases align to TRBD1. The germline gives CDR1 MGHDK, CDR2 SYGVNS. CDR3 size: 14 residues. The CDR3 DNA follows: TGTGCCAGCAGTGAGACAGGGGGCAAGCAGCCCCAGCATTTT. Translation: CASSETGGKQPQHF.

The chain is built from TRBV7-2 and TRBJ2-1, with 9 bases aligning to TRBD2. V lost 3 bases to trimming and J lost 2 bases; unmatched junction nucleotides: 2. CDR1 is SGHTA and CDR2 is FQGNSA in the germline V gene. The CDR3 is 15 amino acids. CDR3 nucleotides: TGTGCCAGCAGCTTTAGCGGGGGTCCCTACAATGAGCAGTTCTTC. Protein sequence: CASSFSGGPYNEQFF. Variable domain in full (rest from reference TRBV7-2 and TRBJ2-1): GAGVSQSPSNKVTEKGKDVELRCDPISGHTALYWYRQSLGQGLEFLIYFQGNSAPDKSGLPSDRFSAERTGGSVSTLTIQRTQQEDSAVYLCASSFSGGPYNEQFFGPGTRLTVL.

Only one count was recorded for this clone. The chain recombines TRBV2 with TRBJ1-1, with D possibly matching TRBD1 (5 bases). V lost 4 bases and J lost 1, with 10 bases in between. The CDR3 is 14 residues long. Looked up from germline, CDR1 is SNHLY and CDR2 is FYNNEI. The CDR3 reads CASSADTANTEAFF. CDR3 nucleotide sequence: TGTGCCAGCAGTGCGGACACGGCGAACACTGAAGCTTTCTTT.

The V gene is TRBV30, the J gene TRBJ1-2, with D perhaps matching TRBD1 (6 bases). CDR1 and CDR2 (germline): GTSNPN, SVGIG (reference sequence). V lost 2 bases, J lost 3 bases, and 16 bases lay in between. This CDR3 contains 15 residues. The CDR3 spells CAWSLIGGNYYGYTF. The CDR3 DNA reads TGTGCCTGGAGTTTGATAGGGGGAAACTACTATGGCTACACCTTC. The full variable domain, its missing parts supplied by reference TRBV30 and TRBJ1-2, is SQTIHQWPATLVQPVGSPLSLECTVEGTSNPNLYWYRQAAGRGLQLLFYSVGIGQISSEVPQNLSASRPQDRQFILSSKKLLLSDSGFYLCAWSLIGGNYYGYTFGSGTRLTVV.

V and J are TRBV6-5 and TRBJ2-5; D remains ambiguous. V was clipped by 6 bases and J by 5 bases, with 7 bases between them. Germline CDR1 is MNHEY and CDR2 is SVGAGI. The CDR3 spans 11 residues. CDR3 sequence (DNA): TGTGCCAGCAGCCATAAGGAGACCCAGTACTTC. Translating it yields CASSHKETQYF.

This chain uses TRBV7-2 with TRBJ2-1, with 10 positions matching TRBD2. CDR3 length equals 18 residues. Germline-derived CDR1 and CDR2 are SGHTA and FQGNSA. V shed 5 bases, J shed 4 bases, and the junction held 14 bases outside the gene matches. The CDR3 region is CASSESQRGGRGYNEQFF. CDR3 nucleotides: TGTGCCAGCAGCGAATCACAGCGGGGGGGCCGTGGGTACAATGAGCAGTTCTTC.

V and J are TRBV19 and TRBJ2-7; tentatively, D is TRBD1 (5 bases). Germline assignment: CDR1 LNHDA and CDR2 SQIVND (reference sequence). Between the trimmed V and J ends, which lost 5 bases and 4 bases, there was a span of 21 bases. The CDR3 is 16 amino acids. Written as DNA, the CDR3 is TGTGCCAGTAGTCCCCTTTCGACAGCAGCGATTTACGAGCAGTACTTC. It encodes CASSPLSTAAIYEQYF.

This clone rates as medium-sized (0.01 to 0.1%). The CDR3 DNA follows: TGTGCCAGCCGGGACAGGGGCGGCTACGAGCAGTACTTC. Protein: CASRDRGGYEQYF. This rearrangement joins TRBV19 to TRBJ2-7, with 10 bases lining up with TRBD1. Trimming cost V 9 bases and J 3 bases; bases outside gene matches: 5. Germline lookup yields CDR1 LNHDA and CDR2 SQIVND (reference sequence). This CDR3 is built from 13 residues.

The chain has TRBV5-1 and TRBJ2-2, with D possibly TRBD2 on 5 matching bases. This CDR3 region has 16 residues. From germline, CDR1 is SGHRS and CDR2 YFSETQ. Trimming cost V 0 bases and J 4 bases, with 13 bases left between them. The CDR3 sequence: CASSLVAGHGTGELFF. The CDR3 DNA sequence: TGCGCCAGCAGCTTGGTGGCGGGTCACGGCACCGGGGAGCTGTTTTTT.

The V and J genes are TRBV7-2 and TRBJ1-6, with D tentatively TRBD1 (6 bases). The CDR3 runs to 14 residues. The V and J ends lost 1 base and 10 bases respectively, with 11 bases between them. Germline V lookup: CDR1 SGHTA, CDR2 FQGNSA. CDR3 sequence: CASSLGAGVSPLHF. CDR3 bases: TGTGCCAGCAGCTTAGGAGCAGGGGTCTCACCCCTCCACTTT.

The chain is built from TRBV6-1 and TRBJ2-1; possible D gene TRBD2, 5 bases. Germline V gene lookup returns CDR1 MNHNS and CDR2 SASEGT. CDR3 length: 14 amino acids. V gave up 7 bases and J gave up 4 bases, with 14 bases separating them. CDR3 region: CASMTLASYNEQFF. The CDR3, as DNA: TGTGCCAGCATGACATTAGCGTCGTACAATGAGCAGTTCTTC.

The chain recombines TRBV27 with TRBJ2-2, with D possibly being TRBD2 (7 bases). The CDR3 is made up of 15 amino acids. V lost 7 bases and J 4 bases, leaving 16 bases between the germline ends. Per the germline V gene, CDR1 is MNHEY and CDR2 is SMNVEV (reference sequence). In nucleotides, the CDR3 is TGTGCCAGCATTATCGGGGGGCCCGGCACCGGGGAGCTGTTTTTT. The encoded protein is CASIIGGPGTGELFF.

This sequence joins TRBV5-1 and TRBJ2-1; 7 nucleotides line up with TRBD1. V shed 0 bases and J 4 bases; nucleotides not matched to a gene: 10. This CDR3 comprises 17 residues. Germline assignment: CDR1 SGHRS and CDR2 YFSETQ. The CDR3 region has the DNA TGCGCCAGCAGCTTGGACAGGGGTTCAATTCGTTACAATGAGCAGTTCTTC. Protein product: CASSLDRGSIRYNEQFF.

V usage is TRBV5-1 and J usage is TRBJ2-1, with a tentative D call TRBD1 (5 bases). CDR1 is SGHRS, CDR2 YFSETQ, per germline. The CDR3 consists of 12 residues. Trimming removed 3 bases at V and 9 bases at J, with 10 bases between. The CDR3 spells CASSSGHSEQFF. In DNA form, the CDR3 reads TGCGCCAGCAGCTCAGGACATAGTGAGCAGTTCTTC.

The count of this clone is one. For the CDR3, the DNA is TGTGCCTGGAGTGTAACCCCCGAAAACACTGAAGCTTTCTTT. It yields the protein CAWSVTPENTEAFF. The chain employs TRBV30 and TRBJ1-1; no definite D call. V was shortened by 0 bases and J by 2 bases, with 10 bases between the two germline ends. From germline, CDR1 is GTSNPN and CDR2 SVGIG (reference sequence). The CDR3 totals 14 residues.

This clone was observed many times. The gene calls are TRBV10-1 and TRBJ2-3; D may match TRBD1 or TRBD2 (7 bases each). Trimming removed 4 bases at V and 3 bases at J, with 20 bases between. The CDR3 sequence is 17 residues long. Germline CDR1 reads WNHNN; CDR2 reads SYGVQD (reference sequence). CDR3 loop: CASSGVGGTAMTDTQYF. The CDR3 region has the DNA TGCGCCAGCAGTGGGGTCGGGGGGACAGCGATGACAGATACGCAGTATTTT.

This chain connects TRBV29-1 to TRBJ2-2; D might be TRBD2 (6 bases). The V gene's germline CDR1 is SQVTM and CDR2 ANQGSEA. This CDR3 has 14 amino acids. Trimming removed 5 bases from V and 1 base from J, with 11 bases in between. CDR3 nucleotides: TGCAGCGTTCTGAACGGGGGGAACACCGGGGAGCTGTTTTTT. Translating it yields CSVLNGGNTGELFF.

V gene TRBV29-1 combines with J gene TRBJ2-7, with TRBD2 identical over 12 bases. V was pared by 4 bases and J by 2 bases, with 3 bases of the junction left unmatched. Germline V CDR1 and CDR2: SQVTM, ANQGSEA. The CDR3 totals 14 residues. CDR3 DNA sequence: TGCAGCGTTGCGACTAGCGGGGGCCCCTACGAGCAGTACTTC. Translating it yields CSVATSGGPYEQYF.

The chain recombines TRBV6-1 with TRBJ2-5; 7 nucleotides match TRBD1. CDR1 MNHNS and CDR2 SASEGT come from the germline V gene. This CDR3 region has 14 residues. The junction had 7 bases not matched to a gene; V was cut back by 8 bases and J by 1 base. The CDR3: CASQRGDSQETQYF. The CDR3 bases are TGTGCCAGCCAGAGAGGGGACAGCCAAGAGACCCAGTACTTC.

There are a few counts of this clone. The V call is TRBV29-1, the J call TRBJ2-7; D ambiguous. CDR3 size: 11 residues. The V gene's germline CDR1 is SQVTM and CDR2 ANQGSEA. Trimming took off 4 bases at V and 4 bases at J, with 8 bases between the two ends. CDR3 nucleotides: TGCAGCGTTGTGACCCTTTACGAGCAGTACTTC. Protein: CSVVTLYEQYF.

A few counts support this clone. The CDR3 nucleotides are TGCGCCAGCAGCCAAAACGGAAACCAGGATGGCTACACCTTC. Encoded protein: CASSQNGNQDGYTF. The V and J genes are TRBV4-3 and TRBJ1-2; unclear D gene. The CDR3 is 14 amino acids. Germline V gene lookup returns CDR1 LGHNA and CDR2 YSLEER. V was cut by 2 bases and J by 6 bases, with 13 bases left in between.

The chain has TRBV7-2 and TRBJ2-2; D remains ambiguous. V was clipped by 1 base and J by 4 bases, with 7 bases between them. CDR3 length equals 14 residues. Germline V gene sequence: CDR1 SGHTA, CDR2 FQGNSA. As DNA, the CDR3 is TGTGCCAGCAGCTTAGTGCCAACCACCGGGGAGCTGTTTTTT. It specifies CASSLVPTTGELFF. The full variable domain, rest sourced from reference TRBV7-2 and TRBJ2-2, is GAGVSQSPSNKVTEKGKDVELRCDPISGHTALYWYRQSLGQGLEFLIYFQGNSAPDKSGLPSDRFSAERTGGSVSTLTIQRTQQEDSAVYLCASSLVPTTGELFFGEGSRLTVL.

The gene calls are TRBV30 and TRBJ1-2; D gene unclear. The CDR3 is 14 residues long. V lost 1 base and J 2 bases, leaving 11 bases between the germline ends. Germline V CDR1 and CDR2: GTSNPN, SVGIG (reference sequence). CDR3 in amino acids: CAWSAVGRNYGYTF. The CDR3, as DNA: TGTGCCTGGAGTGCGGTAGGGAGAAACTATGGCTACACCTTC.

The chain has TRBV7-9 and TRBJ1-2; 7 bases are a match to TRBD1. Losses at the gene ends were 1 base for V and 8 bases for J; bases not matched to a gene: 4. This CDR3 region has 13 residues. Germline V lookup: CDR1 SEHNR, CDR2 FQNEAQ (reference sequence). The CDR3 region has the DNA TGTGCCAGCAGCTTAGACAGGGGACGAGGCTACACCTTC. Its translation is CASSLDRGRGYTF.

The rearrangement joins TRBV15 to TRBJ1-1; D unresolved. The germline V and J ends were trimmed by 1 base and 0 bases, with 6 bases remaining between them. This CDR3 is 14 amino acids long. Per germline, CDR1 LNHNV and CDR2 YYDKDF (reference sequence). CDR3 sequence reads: CATSRGELNTEAFF. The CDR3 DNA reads TGTGCCACCAGCAGAGGAGAATTGAACACTGAAGCTTTCTTT.